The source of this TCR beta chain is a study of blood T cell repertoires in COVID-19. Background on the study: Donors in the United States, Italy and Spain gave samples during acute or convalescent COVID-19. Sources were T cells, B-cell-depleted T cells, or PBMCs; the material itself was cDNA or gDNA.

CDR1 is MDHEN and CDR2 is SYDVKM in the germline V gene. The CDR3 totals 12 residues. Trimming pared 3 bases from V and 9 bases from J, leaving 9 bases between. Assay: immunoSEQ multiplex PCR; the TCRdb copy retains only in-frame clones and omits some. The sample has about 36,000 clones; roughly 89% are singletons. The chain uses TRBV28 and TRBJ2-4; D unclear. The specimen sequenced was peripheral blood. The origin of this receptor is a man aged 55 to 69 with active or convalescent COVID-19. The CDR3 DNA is TGTGCCAGCAGTTTGTCGGTTGGCATTCAGTACTTC. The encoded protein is CASSLSVGIQYF. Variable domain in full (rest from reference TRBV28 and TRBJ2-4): DVKVTQSSRYLVKRTGEKVFLECVQDMDHENMFWYRQDPGLGLRLIYFSYDVKMKEKGDIPEGYSVSREKKERFSLILESASTNQTSMYLCASSLSVGIQYFGAGTRLSVL.